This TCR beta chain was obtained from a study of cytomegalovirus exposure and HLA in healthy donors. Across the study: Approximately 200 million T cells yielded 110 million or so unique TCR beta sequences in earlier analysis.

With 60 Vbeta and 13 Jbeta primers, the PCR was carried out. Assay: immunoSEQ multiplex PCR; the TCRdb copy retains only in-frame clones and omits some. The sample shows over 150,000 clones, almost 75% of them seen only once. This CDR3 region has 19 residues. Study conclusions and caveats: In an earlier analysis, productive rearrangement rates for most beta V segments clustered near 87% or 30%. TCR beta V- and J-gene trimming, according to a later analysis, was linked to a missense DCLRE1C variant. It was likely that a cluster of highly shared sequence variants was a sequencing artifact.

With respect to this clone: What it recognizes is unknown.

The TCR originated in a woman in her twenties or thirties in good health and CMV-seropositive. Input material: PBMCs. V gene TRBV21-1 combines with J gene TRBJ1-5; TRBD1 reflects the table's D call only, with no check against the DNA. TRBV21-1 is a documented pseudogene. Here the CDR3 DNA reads TGTGCCAGCAGCCCAGAGAGGGACAGGGGGCTAGACGGCAATCAGCCCCAGCATTTT. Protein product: CASSPERDRGLDGNQPQHF.